A selection of T cell receptor beta chains follows, all from one sample in a study of T cells in Graves' hyperthyroidism and ophthalmopathy. MiXCR, run by TCRdb on the multiplex PCR reads, gives a single entry per CDR3 protein. Among roughly 630,000 distinct CDR3 sequences listed, about 15% were seen once. Sequencing was carried out using blood. Receptors originate from a woman between 25 and 40 years old with Graves' hyperthyroidism. The CDR3 runs from the conserved cysteine through the conserved F or W.

TRBJ1-2 TRBV12-3/TRBV12-4 CASPGYGYTF
TRBJ2-7 TRBV5-1 CASSLGPLSYEQYF
TRBJ1-1 TRBV18 CASSPGADTEAFF
TRBJ1-1 TRBV7-9 CASSLKTAFF
TRBJ2-2 TRBV7-6 CASSLTRGVGELFF
TRBJ2-5 TRBV12-3/TRBV12-4 CASSLEGLAGDAGQETQYF
TRBJ2-7 TRBV15 CATSRVDVYEQYF
TRBJ2-7 TRBV5-1 CASSLLQGDSYEQYF
TRBJ2-4 TRBV5-1 CASSFTSGSASWSKNIQYF
TRBJ2-1 TRBV7-9 CASSLVTGTAYNEQFF
TRBJ1-6 TRBV19 CASGDSPLHF
TRBJ1-3 TRBV7-9 CASSFSGASGNTIYF
TRBJ2-7 TRBV4-3 CASSQGPYSTYEQYF
TRBJ2-7 TRBV3-1 CASSARLAGAAPYEQYF
TRBJ1-5 TRBV11-3 CASSLAPSFSNQPQHF
TRBJ2-7 TRBV11-2 CASSLAGGRASEQYF
TRBJ2-1 TRBV6-1 CASSPDRGIYNEQFF